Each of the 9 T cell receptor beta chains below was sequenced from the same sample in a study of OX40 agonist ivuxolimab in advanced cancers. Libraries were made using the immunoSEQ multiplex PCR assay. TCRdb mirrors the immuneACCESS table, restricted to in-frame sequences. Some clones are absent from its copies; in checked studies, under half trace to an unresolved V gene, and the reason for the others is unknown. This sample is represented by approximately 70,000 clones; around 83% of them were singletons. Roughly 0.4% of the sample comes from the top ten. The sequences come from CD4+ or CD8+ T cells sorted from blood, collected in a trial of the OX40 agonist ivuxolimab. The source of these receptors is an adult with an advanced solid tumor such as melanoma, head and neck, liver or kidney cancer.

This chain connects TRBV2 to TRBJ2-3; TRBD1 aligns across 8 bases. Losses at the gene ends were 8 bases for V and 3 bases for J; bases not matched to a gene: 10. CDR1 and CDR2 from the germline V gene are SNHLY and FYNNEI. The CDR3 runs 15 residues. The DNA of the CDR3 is TGTGCCAGCGGGAACAGGGGGTCAAAGACAGATACGCAGTATTTT. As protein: CASGNRGSKTDTQYF.

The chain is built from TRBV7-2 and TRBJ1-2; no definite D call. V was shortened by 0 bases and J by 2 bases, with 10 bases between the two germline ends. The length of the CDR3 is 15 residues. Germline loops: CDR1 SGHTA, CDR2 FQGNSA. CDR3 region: CASSLARGTNYGYTF. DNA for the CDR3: TGTGCCAGCAGCTTAGCGCGGGGAACAAACTATGGCTACACCTTC. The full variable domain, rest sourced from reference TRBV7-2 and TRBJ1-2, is GAGVSQSPSNKVTEKGKDVELRCDPISGHTALYWYRQSLGQGLEFLIYFQGNSAPDKSGLPSDRFSAERTGGSVSTLTIQRTQQEDSAVYLCASSLARGTNYGYTFGSGTRLTVV.

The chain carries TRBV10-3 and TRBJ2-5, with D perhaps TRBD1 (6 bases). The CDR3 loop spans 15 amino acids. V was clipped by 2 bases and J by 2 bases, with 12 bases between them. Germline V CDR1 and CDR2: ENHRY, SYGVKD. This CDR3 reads CAISEPGHNQETQYF. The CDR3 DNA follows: TGTGCCATCAGTGAGCCGGGACACAATCAAGAGACCCAGTACTTC.

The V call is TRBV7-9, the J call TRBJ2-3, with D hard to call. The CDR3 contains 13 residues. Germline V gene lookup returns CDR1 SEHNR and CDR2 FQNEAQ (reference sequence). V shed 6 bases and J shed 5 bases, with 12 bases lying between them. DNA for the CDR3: TGTGCCAGCAGTTACGAAACGGGAGATACGCAGTATTTT. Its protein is CASSYETGDTQYF.

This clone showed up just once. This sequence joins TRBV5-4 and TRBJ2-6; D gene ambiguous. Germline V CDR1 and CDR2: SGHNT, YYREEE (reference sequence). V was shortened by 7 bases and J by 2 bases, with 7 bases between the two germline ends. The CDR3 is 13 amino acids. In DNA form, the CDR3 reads TGTGCCAGCCGTAAAACTGGGGCCAACGTCCTGACTTTC. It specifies CASRKTGANVLTF.

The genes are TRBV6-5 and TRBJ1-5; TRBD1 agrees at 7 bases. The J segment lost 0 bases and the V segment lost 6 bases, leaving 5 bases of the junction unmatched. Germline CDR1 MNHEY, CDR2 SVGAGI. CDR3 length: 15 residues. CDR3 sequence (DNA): TGTGCCAGCAGAAAACAGGGGTATAGCAATCAGCCCCAGCATTTT. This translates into CASRKQGYSNQPQHF.

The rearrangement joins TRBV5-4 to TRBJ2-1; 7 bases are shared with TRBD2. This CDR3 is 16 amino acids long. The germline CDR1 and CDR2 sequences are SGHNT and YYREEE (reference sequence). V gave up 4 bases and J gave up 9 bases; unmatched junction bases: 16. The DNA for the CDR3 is TGTGCCAGCAGCCCGCCGGGACTACTCCTTCGAGGTGAGCAGTTCTTC. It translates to CASSPPGLLLRGEQFF.

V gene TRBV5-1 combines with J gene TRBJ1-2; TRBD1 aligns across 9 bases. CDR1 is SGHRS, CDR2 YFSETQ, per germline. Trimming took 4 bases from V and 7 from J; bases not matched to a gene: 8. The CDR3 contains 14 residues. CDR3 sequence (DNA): TGCGCCAGCAGCCCGGGACAGGGCGGGAGTGGCTACACCTTC. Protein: CASSPGQGGSGYTF. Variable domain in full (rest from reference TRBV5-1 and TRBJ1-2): KAGVTQTPRYLIKTRGQQVTLSCSPISGHRSVSWYQQTPGQGLQFLFEYFSETQRNKGNFPGRFSGRQFSNSRSEMNVSTLELGDSALYLCASSPGQGGSGYTFGSGTRLTVV.

The CDR3 protein is CASRREAYTEAFF. The CDR3, as DNA: TGTGCCAGCCGGAGGGAGGCCTATACTGAAGCTTTCTTT. This chain connects TRBV7-9 to TRBJ1-1; D gene unclear. Germline assignment: CDR1 SEHNR and CDR2 FQNEAQ (reference sequence). The CDR3 runs to 13 residues. The V and J ends lost 8 bases and 5 bases respectively, with 15 bases between them.